This passage covers 6 T cell receptor beta chains from one sample sequenced in a study of long-term antiretroviral therapy in people with HIV. Survey level was the resolution at which the v3.0 immunoSEQ assay ran. Sequencing used immunoSEQ multiplex PCR; TCRdb keeps in-frame clones, though not all of them. Of about 27,000 clones in the sample, about 85% were seen once. The specimen comprised unsorted PBMCs, sampled 2.3 years after starting antiretroviral therapy. These receptors were obtained from a man in his forties with HIV.

The chain is built from TRBV7-2 and TRBJ2-7, with 9 bases lining up with TRBD2. The CDR3 consists of 15 residues. Losses at the gene ends were 4 bases for V and 4 bases for J; bases not matched to a gene: 8. Germline CDR1 SGHTA, CDR2 FQGNSA. The CDR3 nucleotides are TGTGCCAGCAGCTCACAGAGCGGGGGGAGTTACGAGCAGTACTTC. Residues: CASSSQSGGSYEQYF.

V is TRBV11-3 and J is TRBJ2-2; D is uncertain. The ends were cut back, 0 bases at V and 2 bases at J, with 7 bases in the middle. This CDR3 comprises 15 residues. Germline V gene lookup returns CDR1 SGHNT and CDR2 YENEEA. DNA of the CDR3: TGTGCCAGCAGCTTAGAAGGGTTAAACACCGGGGAGCTGTTTTTT. Translating it yields CASSLEGLNTGELFF.

The V and J genes are TRBV10-3 and TRBJ1-2; D gene uncertain. Deletions cut 6 bases from V and 6 bases from J, with 14 bases between. The CDR3 consists of 13 residues. CDR1 is ENHRY and CDR2 is SYGVKD in the germline V gene. CDR3 amino acids: CAIRPDVDHGYTF. CDR3 DNA sequence: TGTGCCATCAGGCCGGACGTGGACCATGGCTACACCTTC.

V gene TRBV4-1 combines with J gene TRBJ2-1; 8 nucleotides align to TRBD2. V trimming: 4 bases; J trimming: 4 bases; junction bases outside the gene matches: 9. The CDR3 spans 16 residues. Germline CDR1 and CDR2: MGHRA and YSYEKL. The CDR3 here is CASSPDSGNLYNEQFF. DNA of the CDR3: TGCGCCAGCAGCCCTGATAGCGGGAACCTTTACAATGAGCAGTTCTTC.

The count of this clone is one. The chain is built from TRBV7-9 and TRBJ2-1; tentative D call: TRBD1 (5 bases). Germline V lookup: CDR1 SEHNR, CDR2 FQNEAQ (reference sequence). The V end lost 3 bases, the J end lost 3 bases, and 9 bases lay between the germline ends. The CDR3 runs to 14 residues. CDR3 sequence: CASSLEDSYNEQFF. The CDR3 nucleotides are TGTGCCAGCAGCTTGGAAGACAGCTACAATGAGCAGTTCTTC.

This rearrangement joins TRBV6-5 to TRBJ2-1; possibly TRBD2 for D (6 bases). This CDR3 contains 15 residues. Trimming took 2 bases from V and 4 from J, leaving 12 bases between them. Germline V lookup: CDR1 MNHEY, CDR2 SVGAGI. Here the CDR3 reads CASSYAAGPYNEQFF. As DNA, the CDR3 is TGTGCCAGCAGTTACGCGGCGGGACCTTACAATGAGCAGTTCTTC.